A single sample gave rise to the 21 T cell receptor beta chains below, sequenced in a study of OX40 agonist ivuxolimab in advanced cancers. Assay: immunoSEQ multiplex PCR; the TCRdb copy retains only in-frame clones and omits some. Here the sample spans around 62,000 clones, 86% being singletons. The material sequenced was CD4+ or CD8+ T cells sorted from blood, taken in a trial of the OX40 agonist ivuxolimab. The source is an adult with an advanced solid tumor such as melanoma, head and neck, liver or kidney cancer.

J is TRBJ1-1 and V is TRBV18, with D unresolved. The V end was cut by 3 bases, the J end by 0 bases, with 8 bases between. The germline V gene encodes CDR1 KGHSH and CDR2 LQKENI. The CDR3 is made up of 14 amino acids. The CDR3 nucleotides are TGTGCCAGCTCACCCATACCACTGAACACTGAAGCTTTCTTT. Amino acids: CASSPIPLNTEAFF.

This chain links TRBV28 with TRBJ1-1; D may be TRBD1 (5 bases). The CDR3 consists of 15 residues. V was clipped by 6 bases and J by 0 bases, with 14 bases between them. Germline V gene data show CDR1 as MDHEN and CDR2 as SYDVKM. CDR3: CASSSPGRLNTEAFF. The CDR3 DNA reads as TGTGCCAGCAGCTCCCCAGGGAGACTGAACACTGAAGCTTTCTTT. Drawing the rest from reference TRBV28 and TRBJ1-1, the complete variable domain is DVKVTQSSRYLVKRTGEKVFLECVQDMDHENMFWYRQDPGLGLRLIYFSYDVKMKEKGDIPEGYSVSREKKERFSLILESASTNQTSMYLCASSSPGRLNTEAFFGQGTRLTVV.

CDR3 amino acids: CAWSKTGMVVSTGELFF. In DNA, the CDR3 is TGTGCCTGGAGCAAGACAGGGATGGTCGTGAGCACCGGGGAGCTGTTTTTT. This chain uses TRBV30 with TRBJ2-2, with TRBD1 matching over 7 bases. Germline CDR1 is GTSNPN and CDR2 is SVGIG (reference sequence). This CDR3 has 17 amino acids. The V and J ends lost 3 bases and 4 bases, in that order; junction bases with no gene match: 14.

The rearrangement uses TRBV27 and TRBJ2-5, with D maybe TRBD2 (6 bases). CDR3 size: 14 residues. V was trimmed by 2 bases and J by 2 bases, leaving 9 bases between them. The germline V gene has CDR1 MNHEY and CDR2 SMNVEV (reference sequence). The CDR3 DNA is TGTGCCAGCAGTTTAATAGGGAGGCAAGAGACCCAGTACTTC. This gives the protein CASSLIGRQETQYF.

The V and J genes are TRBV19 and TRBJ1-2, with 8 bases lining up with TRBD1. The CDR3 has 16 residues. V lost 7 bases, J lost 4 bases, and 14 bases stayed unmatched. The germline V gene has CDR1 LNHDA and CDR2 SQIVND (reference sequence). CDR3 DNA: TGTGCCAGTACCGAAGGCTCAGGGGGCGCGATCTATGGCTACACCTTC. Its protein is CASTEGSGGAIYGYTF.

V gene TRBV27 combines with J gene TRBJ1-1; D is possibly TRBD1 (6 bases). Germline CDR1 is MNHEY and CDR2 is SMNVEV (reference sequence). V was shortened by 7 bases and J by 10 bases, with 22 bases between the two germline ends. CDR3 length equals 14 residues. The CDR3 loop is CASTSDRTLRGAFF. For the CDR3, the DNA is TGTGCCAGCACCTCTGACAGGACTCTTAGGGGAGCTTTCTTT.

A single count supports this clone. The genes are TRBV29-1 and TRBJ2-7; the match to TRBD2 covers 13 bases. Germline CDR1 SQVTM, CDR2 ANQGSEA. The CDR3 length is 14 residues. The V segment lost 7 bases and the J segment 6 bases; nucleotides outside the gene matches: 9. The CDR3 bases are TGCAGCGCTGGGTTGGGGACTAGCGGGATCGAGCAGTACTTC. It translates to CSAGLGTSGIEQYF.

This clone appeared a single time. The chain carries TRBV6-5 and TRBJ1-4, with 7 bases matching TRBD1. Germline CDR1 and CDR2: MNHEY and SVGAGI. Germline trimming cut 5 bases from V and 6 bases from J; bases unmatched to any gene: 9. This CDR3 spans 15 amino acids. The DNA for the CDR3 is TGTGCCAGCAGTAAGACCGGGACAGCTGATGAAAAACTGTTTTTT. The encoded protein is CASSKTGTADEKLFF.

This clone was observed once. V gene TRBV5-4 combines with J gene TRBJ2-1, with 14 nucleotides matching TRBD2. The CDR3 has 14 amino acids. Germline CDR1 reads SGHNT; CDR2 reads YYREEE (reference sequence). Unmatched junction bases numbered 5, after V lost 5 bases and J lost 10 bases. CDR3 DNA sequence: TGTGCCAGCAGTACGACTAGCGGGAGGGCAGAGCAGTTCTTC. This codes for CASSTTSGRAEQFF.

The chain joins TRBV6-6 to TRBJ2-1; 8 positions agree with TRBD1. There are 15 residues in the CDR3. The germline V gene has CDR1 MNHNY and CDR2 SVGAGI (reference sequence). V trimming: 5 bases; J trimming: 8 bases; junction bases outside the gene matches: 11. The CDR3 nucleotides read TGTGCCAGCAGTCTGGATCAGGGGGCCGTTGATGAGCAGTTCTTC. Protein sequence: CASSLDQGAVDEQFF.

The CDR3: CASSTSSGPSSYEQYF. CDR3 DNA sequence: TGTGCCAGTAGTACGTCTAGCGGACCTAGCTCCTACGAGCAGTACTTC. V is TRBV19 and J is TRBJ2-7, with 7 bases identical to TRBD2. Trimming cost V 4 bases and J 0 bases; bases outside gene matches: 9. This CDR3 has 16 residues. The germline V gene has CDR1 LNHDA and CDR2 SQIVND (reference sequence).

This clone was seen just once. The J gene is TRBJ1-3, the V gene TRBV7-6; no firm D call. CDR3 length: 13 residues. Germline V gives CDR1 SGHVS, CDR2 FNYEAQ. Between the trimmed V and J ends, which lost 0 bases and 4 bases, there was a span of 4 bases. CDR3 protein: CASSLAVGNTIYF. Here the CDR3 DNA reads TGTGCCAGCAGCTTAGCGGTGGGAAACACCATATATTTT.

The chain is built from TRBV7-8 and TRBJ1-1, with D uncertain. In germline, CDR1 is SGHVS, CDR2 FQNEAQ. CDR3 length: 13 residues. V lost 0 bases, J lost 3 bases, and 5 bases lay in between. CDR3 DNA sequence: TGTGCCAGCAGCTTAGCCTCCTACACTGAAGCTTTCTTT. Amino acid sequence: CASSLASYTEAFF.

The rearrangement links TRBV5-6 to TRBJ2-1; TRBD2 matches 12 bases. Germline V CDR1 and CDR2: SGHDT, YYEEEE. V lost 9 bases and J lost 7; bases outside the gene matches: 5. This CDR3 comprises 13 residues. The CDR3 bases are TGTGCCATTGGACTAGCGGGAAGTAATGAGCAGTTCTTC. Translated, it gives CAIGLAGSNEQFF.

The DNA for the CDR3 is TGCGCCAGCAGCCAAGGTCAAGTGTTGGGACAGGGGGTCCCAAACTATGGCTACACCTTC. This translates into CASSQGQVLGQGVPNYGYTF. The chain combines TRBV4-3 with TRBJ1-2; 11 bases fit TRBD1. The ends lost 1 base at V and 2 bases at J; junction bases unmatched: 15. The CDR3 totals 20 residues. Per germline, CDR1 LGHNA and CDR2 YSLEER.

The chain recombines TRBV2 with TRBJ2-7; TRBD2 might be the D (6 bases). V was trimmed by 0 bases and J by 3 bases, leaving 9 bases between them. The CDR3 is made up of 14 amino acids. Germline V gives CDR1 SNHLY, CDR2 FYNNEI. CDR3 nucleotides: TGTGCCAGCAGTGAAGCCCAGGGAGGCTACGAGCAGTACTTC. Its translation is CASSEAQGGYEQYF.

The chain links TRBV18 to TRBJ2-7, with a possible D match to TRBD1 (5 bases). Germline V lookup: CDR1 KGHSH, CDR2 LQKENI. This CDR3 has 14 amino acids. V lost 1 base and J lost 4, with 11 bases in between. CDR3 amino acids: CASSPRPGSYEQYF. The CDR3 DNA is TGTGCCAGCTCACCACGTCCAGGGTCGTACGAGCAGTACTTC.

This CDR3 is CASSLADTWTDTQYF. In DNA, the CDR3 is TGCGCCAGCAGCTTGGCAGACACGTGGACAGATACGCAGTATTTT. This rearrangement joins TRBV5-1 to TRBJ2-3, with D uncertain. The CDR3 is made up of 15 amino acids. The germline V gene has CDR1 SGHRS and CDR2 YFSETQ. The V end was cut by 0 bases, the J end by 3 bases, with 11 bases between.

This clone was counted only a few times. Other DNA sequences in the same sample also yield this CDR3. The CDR3 DNA sequence: TGTGCCAGCAGCGTAGTGGCGAACACTGAAGCTTTCTTT. Amino acids: CASSVVANTEAFF. J is TRBJ1-1 and V is TRBV9, with D uncertain. Trimming took off 0 bases at V and 1 base at J, with 4 bases between the two ends. Germline V gene sequence: CDR1 SGDLS, CDR2 YYNGEE. This CDR3 has 13 residues.

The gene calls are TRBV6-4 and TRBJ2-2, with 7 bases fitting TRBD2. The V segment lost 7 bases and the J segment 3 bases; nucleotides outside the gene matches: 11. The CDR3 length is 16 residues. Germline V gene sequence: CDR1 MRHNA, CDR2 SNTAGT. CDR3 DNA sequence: TGTGCCAGCATTTTGAGACTAGCTTATTACACCGGGGAGCTGTTTTTT. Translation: CASILRLAYYTGELFF.

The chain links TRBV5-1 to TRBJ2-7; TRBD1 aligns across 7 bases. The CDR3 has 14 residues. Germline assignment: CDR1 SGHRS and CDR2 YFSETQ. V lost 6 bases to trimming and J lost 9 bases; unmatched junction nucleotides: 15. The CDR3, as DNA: TGCGCCAGCATGGAGAGGCAGGGGGAAGATCGGCAGTACTTC. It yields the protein CASMERQGEDRQYF.